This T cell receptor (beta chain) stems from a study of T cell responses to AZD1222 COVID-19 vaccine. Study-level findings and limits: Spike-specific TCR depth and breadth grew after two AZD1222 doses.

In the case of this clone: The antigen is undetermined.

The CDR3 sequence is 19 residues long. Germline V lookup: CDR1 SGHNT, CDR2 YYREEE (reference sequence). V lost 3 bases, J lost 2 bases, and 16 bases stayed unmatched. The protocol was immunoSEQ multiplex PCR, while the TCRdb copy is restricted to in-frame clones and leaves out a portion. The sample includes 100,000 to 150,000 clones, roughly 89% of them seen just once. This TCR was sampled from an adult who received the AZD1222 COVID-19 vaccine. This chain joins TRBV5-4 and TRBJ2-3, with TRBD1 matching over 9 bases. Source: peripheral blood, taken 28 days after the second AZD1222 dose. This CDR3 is CASSSRTGVRWAYTDTQYF. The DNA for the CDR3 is TGTGCCAGCAGCTCTAGGACAGGGGTTCGGTGGGCCTACACAGATACGCAGTATTTT.